What follows are 18 T cell receptor beta chains derived from one specimen sequenced in a study of blood T cell repertoires in COVID-19. Only in-frame clones appear in the TCRdb table, and some are missing; sequencing was by immunoSEQ multiplex PCR. The sample yields about 100,000 clones, about three quarters seen once. The sequencing sample was made of peripheral blood. The receptors come from a man older than 75 with acute or convalescent COVID-19.

V is TRBV25-1 and J is TRBJ1-4, with TRBD1 matching 12 bases. The ends lost 4 bases at V and 8 bases at J; junction bases unmatched: 5. The CDR3 length is 15 residues. Germline assignment: CDR1 MGHDK and CDR2 SYGVNS. CDR3 DNA: TGTGCCAGCAGTGGGGACAGGGGGCAGGGAGAAAAACTGTTTTTT. Protein product: CASSGDRGQGEKLFF. The variable domain in full, completed from reference TRBV25-1 and TRBJ1-4, reads EADIYQTPRYLVIGTGKKITLECSQTMGHDKMYWYQQDPGMELHLIHYSYGVNSTEKGDLSSESTVSRIRTEHFPLTLESARPSHTSQYLCASSGDRGQGEKLFFGSGTQLSVL.

This clone was found once. The chain links TRBV7-2 to TRBJ2-7; 9 bases agree with TRBD1. Germline lookup yields CDR1 SGHTA and CDR2 FQGNSA. CDR3 length equals 13 residues. The J segment lost 6 bases and the V segment lost 5 bases, leaving 5 bases of the junction unmatched. The CDR3 loop is CASSPRQGGEQYF. The CDR3 coding sequence is TGTGCCAGCAGCCCTCGACAGGGGGGCGAGCAGTACTTC.

J is TRBJ1-5 and V is TRBV19, with D unresolved. The V end lost 5 bases, the J end lost 2 bases, and 7 bases lay between the germline ends. The CDR3 totals 13 residues. CDR1 and CDR2 (germline): LNHDA, SQIVND (reference sequence). This CDR3 is CASSLTGNQPQHF. DNA of the CDR3: TGTGCCAGTAGTCTAACAGGCAATCAGCCCCAGCATTTT.

Note on this clone: Sequence at one end of the junction differs from germline and may be a read error. The rearrangement uses TRBV10-3 and TRBJ2-7; tentative D call: TRBD1 (6 bases). Germline loops: CDR1 ENHRY, CDR2 SYGVKD. CDR3 size: 13 residues. The CDR3, as DNA: TGTGCCATCAGTGCCTCCTCCGGGACACGCAGTTTATTC. Encoded protein: CAISASSGTRSLF.

This chain connects TRBV10-3 to TRBJ2-3, with TRBD2 matching over 14 bases. CDR3 size: 15 residues. V lost 6 bases, J lost 4 bases, and 3 bases stayed unmatched. Germline CDR1 ENHRY, CDR2 SYGVKD. The CDR3 DNA follows: TGTGCCATCAGGCCGGGACTAGCGGGAGCAGATACGCAGTATTTT. Its translation is CAIRPGLAGADTQYF.

This chain links TRBV9 with TRBJ1-6, with D maybe TRBD1 (5 bases). Germline assignment: CDR1 SGDLS and CDR2 YYNGEE. The CDR3 extends over 16 amino acids. Trimming cost V 3 bases and J 4 bases, with 14 bases left between them. The chain's CDR3 is CASSADGRGYNSPLHF. The CDR3 nucleotides read TGTGCCAGCAGCGCAGATGGGAGGGGATATAATTCACCCCTCCACTTT.

The chain employs TRBV7-9 and TRBJ2-7, with 7 bases fitting TRBD1. Germline loops: CDR1 SEHNR, CDR2 FQNEAQ (reference sequence). Losses at the gene ends were 0 bases for V and 2 bases for J; bases not matched to a gene: 7. The CDR3 is made up of 16 amino acids. In DNA, the CDR3 is TGTGCCAGCAGCTTAGCGCTCGGGACAGACCCCTACGAGCAGTACTTC. Translation gives CASSLALGTDPYEQYF.

This chain uses TRBV6-6 with TRBJ2-6, with D perhaps TRBD2 (5 bases). Trimming took off 0 bases at V and 1 base at J, with 7 bases between the two ends. The V gene's germline CDR1 is MNHNY and CDR2 SVGAGI (reference sequence). The CDR3 loop spans 16 amino acids. In DNA, the CDR3 is TGTGCCAGCAGTTACTCACGGGAATCTGGGGCCAACGTCCTGACTTTC. Protein sequence: CASSYSRESGANVLTF.

For this clone: Other DNA variants within this sample encode the same CDR3. This sequence joins TRBV6-5 and TRBJ1-6; D is uncertain. The V end lost 8 bases, the J end lost 0 bases, and 8 bases lay between the germline ends. Germline-derived CDR1 and CDR2 are MNHEY and SVGAGI. The CDR3 is 14 amino acids. CDR3 bases: TGTGCCAGCTCTCCGAGCTCCTATAATTCACCCCTCCACTTT. It translates to CASSPSSYNSPLHF.

The chain joins TRBV4-2 to TRBJ2-2; 16 positions agree with TRBD2. The CDR3 runs 18 residues. The germline V gene has CDR1 LGHNA and CDR2 YNFKEQ. J lost 5 bases, V lost 3 bases, and 6 bases had no gene match. CDR3 region: CASSQGTSGRARTGELFF. The DNA of the CDR3 is TGTGCCAGCAGCCAGGGGACTAGCGGGAGGGCCAGGACCGGGGAGCTGTTTTTT.

The chain uses TRBV6-5 and TRBJ2-1; the match to TRBD2 covers 9 bases. CDR3 size: 15 residues. J lost 0 bases, V lost 5 bases, and 2 bases had no gene match. Per the germline V gene, CDR1 is MNHEY and CDR2 is SVGAGI. CDR3 in amino acids: CASSRSGSSYNEQFF. The CDR3 bases are TGTGCCAGCAGTCGTAGCGGGAGCTCCTACAATGAGCAGTTCTTC.

This clone appeared a few times. The junction differs from germline at one of its ends, possibly a read error. The chain couples TRBV20-1 to TRBJ2-7; 11 nucleotides agree with TRBD2. CDR1 is DFQATT, CDR2 SNEGSKA, per germline (reference sequence). This CDR3 contains 11 residues. The DNA for the CDR3 is TGCAGTGCTCATACTTCTAGCGGGAGGCTCTTC. Amino acids: CSAHTSSGRLF.

V usage is TRBV2 and J usage is TRBJ2-5, with D possibly TRBD1 on 6 matching bases. The germline CDR1 and CDR2 sequences are SNHLY and FYNNEI. The CDR3 totals 13 residues. V gave up 4 bases and J gave up 4 bases, with 10 bases separating them. The CDR3 region is CASSGARGETQYF. The DNA of the CDR3 is TGTGCCAGCAGTGGGGCCAGGGGAGAGACCCAGTACTTC.

This rearrangement joins TRBV3-1 (or the pseudogene TRBV3-2) to TRBJ1-1; no definite D call. V lost 4 bases and J 4 bases, leaving 10 bases between the germline ends. The CDR3 length is 13 residues. Germline CDR1 LGHDT, CDR2 YNNKEL (reference sequence). This CDR3 reads CASSRAVGTEAFF. The CDR3 nucleotides are TGTGCCAGCAGCCGGGCAGTAGGCACTGAAGCTTTCTTT.

V gene TRBV28 combines with J gene TRBJ2-1; 13 bases line up with TRBD2. The V gene end was trimmed by 6 bases and the J gene end by 1 base; junction bases not matched to a gene: 0. This CDR3 is 15 amino acids long. Germline lookup yields CDR1 MDHEN and CDR2 SYDVKM. The CDR3 spells CASRLAGGSYNEQFF. CDR3 nucleotides: TGTGCCAGCAGACTAGCGGGAGGGTCCTACAATGAGCAGTTCTTC.

The V and J genes are TRBV9 and TRBJ2-2; D unresolved. The V and J ends lost 4 bases and 0 bases respectively, with 4 bases between them. Germline V lookup: CDR1 SGDLS, CDR2 YYNGEE. The CDR3 is made up of 13 amino acids. CDR3 sequence reads: CASSSSNTGELFF. CDR3 sequence (DNA): TGTGCCAGCAGCTCCTCGAACACCGGGGAGCTGTTTTTT.

The chain employs TRBV6-6 and TRBJ1-2; 8 nucleotides agree with TRBD1. There are 16 residues in the CDR3. Germline V gene lookup returns CDR1 MNHNY and CDR2 SVGAGI (reference sequence). Trimming at V came to 2 bases and at J to 3 bases, leaving 8 bases not matched to a gene. The CDR3 is CASSYPSPDRDYGYTF. CDR3 in DNA: TGTGCCAGCAGTTACCCTTCACCGGACAGGGACTATGGCTACACCTTC.

Details on this clone: Mismatch with germline at one junction end may stem from a read error. The chain links TRBV7-7 to TRBJ2-2; tentative D call: TRBD1 (6 bases). This CDR3 has 14 amino acids. CDR1 is SSHAT, CDR2 FNYEAQ, per germline (reference sequence). CDR3: CASSSGVEAGELFF. The CDR3 DNA sequence: TGTGCTAGCAGCTCAGGGGTGGAGGCCGGGGAGCTGTTTTTT.